These 23 T cell receptor beta chains came from one sample sequenced in a study of T cells in Graves' hyperthyroidism and ophthalmopathy. Amplification targeted TCR beta CDR3 regions from RNA transcripts. Primed by the HTBI set, a first-round RT-PCR was run on the TCR CDR3. MiXCR, run by TCRdb on the multiplex PCR reads, gives a single entry per CDR3 protein. The top ten clones hold around 17% of a sample with roughly 530,000 distinct CDR3 sequences, 17% of them seen once. The source material was blood. All receptors derive from a woman younger than 30 with Graves' ophthalmopathy.

A few counts support this clonotype. The gene calls are TRBV7-2 and TRBJ2-1; weak D call: TRBD1 (6 bases). CDR1 is SGHTA, CDR2 FQGNSA, per germline. V was trimmed by 1 base and J by 8 bases, leaving 12 bases between them. The CDR3 has 14 amino acids. CDR3 nucleotide sequence: TGTGCCAGCAGCTTAGAGACAGGTTTGGATGAGCAGTTCTTC. Its translation is CASSLETGLDEQFF.

This clonotype has at least ten counts. The rearrangement links TRBV7-2 to TRBJ1-1; D gene ambiguous. CDR3 size: 14 residues. Trimming cost V 5 bases and J 0 bases, with 10 bases left between them. Germline values: CDR1 SGHTA, CDR2 FQGNSA. Here the CDR3 DNA reads TGTGCCAGCAGCCTCGACACTCTGAACACTGAAGCTTTCTTT. It translates to CASSLDTLNTEAFF.

This clonotype was detected many times. This chain uses TRBV11-2 with TRBJ2-1, with 9 bases fitting TRBD2. This CDR3 has 15 amino acids. The germline V gene encodes CDR1 SGHAT and CDR2 FQNNGV. V lost 5 bases and J lost 5; bases outside the gene matches: 7. The CDR3 region is CASSPIAGDHNEQFF. The CDR3 DNA is TGTGCCAGCAGCCCGATAGCGGGAGACCACAATGAGCAGTTCTTC.

This clonotype was counted a few times. The chain recombines TRBV28 with TRBJ2-6; no firm D call. This CDR3 has 17 amino acids. The V end was cut by 3 bases, the J end by 0 bases, with 12 bases between. CDR1 is MDHEN and CDR2 is SYDVKM in the germline V gene. The CDR3 nucleotides are TGTGCCAGCAGTTTCGGCGGCGACCTCTCTGGGGCCAACGTCCTGACTTTC. Translated: CASSFGGDLSGANVLTF.

This clonotype occurred many times. The rearrangement uses TRBV6-1 and TRBJ2-7; tentatively, D is TRBD1 (6 bases). Germline CDR1 MNHNS, CDR2 SASEGT. V was cut by 5 bases and J by 3 bases, with 11 bases left in between. The CDR3 length is 13 residues. CDR3 bases: TGTGCCAGCAGTTCGGGCAGGGGCTACGAGCAGTACTTC. As protein: CASSSGRGYEQYF.

In its sample, this clonotype was seen many times. The V gene is TRBV6-2 or TRBV6-3, the J gene TRBJ2-7; D not certain. Trimming stripped 7 bases from V and 4 bases from J, with 14 bases between. Germline loops: CDR1 MNHEY, CDR2 SVGEGT. There are 13 residues in the CDR3. The CDR3 bases are TGTGCCAGCACGGACCTAGACGTGTACGAGCAGTACTTC. Its protein product is CASTDLDVYEQYF.

This sequence joins TRBV30 and TRBJ2-3; D not certain. CDR3 length: 12 residues. Germline CDR1 GTSNPN, CDR2 SVGIG (reference sequence). V was trimmed by 4 bases and J by 6 bases, leaving 11 bases between them. DNA for the CDR3: TGTGCCTGGACCAAGGGATCCGATACGCAGTATTTT. It specifies CAWTKGSDTQYF.

The rearrangement uses TRBV3-1 and TRBJ1-2, with no clear D. The V gene lost 0 bases and the J gene lost 8 bases, with 13 bases spanning the gap. CDR3 size: 14 residues. The V gene's germline CDR1 is LGHDT and CDR2 YNNKEL (reference sequence). For the CDR3, the DNA is TGTGCCAGCAGCCAAGATCGGGCCTCAAAGGGCTACACCTTC. This gives the protein CASSQDRASKGYTF.

This clonotype was observed a few times. The rearrangement uses TRBV20-1 and TRBJ1-2; D ambiguous. The CDR3 runs to 12 residues. V was cut by 0 bases and J by 3 bases, with 5 bases left in between. Germline V CDR1 and CDR2: DFQATT, SNEGSKA (reference sequence). CDR3 loop: CSARETDYGYTF. CDR3 nucleotides: TGCAGTGCTAGAGAGACCGACTATGGCTACACCTTC.

This clonotype was found many times. The rearrangement joins TRBV9 to TRBJ2-1; weak D call: TRBD2 (6 bases). Looked up from germline, CDR1 is SGDLS and CDR2 is YYNGEE. This CDR3 comprises 15 residues. V lost 3 bases and J 11 bases, leaving 21 bases between the germline ends. CDR3 sequence: CASSADSAGRIKQFF. The CDR3, as DNA: TGTGCCAGCAGCGCCGATAGCGCGGGGCGTATCAAGCAGTTCTTC.

This clonotype was seen a handful of times. The chain uses TRBV28 and TRBJ1-5; maybe TRBD1 (6 bases). Germline V lookup: CDR1 MDHEN, CDR2 SYDVKM. Trimming pared 8 bases from V and 7 bases from J, leaving 18 bases between. The CDR3 is made up of 14 amino acids. DNA of the CDR3: TGTGCCAGCTGCTCCCGGGGGGCGAAACAGCCCCAGCATTTT. Translation: CASCSRGAKQPQHF.

This clonotype was detected many times. The CDR3 spells CASGSYREQFF. CDR3 sequence (DNA): TGTGCCAGCGGGTCCTACCGGGAGCAGTTCTTC. The chain joins TRBV7-9 to TRBJ2-1; D is undetermined. Germline CDR1 reads SEHNR; CDR2 reads FQNEAQ (reference sequence). Between the trimmed V and J ends, which lost 8 bases and 10 bases, there was a span of 12 bases. The CDR3 has 11 residues. The full variable domain, completed using reference TRBV7-9 and TRBJ2-1, is DTGVSQNPRHKITKRGQNVTFRCDPISEHNRLYWYRQTLGQGPEFLTYFQNEAQLEKSRLLSDRFSAERPKGSFSTLEIQRTEQGDSAMYLCASGSYREQFFGPGTRLTVL.

This sequence joins TRBV27 and TRBJ2-6; D uncertain. Germline values: CDR1 MNHEY, CDR2 SMNVEV (reference sequence). V lost 5 bases and J lost 2, with 16 bases in between. The CDR3 has 17 residues. The CDR3 bases are TGTGCCAGCAGTCTCATTTCCACCTCTCCTGGGGCCAACGTCCTGACTTTC. Translated, it gives CASSLISTSPGANVLTF.

This clonotype was counted ten times or more. This chain uses TRBV6-1 with TRBJ2-7; TRBD2 might be the D (5 bases). This CDR3 comprises 12 residues. Germline CDR1 and CDR2: MNHNS and SASEGT. V lost 6 bases, J lost 7 bases, and 13 bases lay in between. CDR3 sequence (DNA): TGTGCCAGCAGAAAGGACTTTTCGGAGCAGTACTTC. Translated, it gives CASRKDFSEQYF.

Ten or more counts support this clonotype. J is TRBJ2-5 and V is TRBV7-9, with D hard to call. V lost 1 base to trimming and J lost 2 bases, with 14 bases between them. This CDR3 region has 16 residues. CDR1 and CDR2 from the germline V gene are SEHNR and FQNEAQ (reference sequence). CDR3 DNA sequence: TGTGCCAGCAGCTTAGAGATGTGGGCAGAGCAAGAGACCCAGTACTTC. The encoded protein is CASSLEMWAEQETQYF.

This clonotype has at least ten counts. This chain uses TRBV9 with TRBJ1-1; D uncertain. V was clipped by 0 bases and J by 4 bases, with 7 bases between them. CDR1 and CDR2 (germline): SGDLS, YYNGEE. This CDR3 spans 13 amino acids. CDR3 in DNA: TGTGCCAGCAGCGTAGGGGCGGCCACTGAAGCTTTCTTT. It codes for CASSVGAATEAFF.

In its sample, this clonotype was seen many times. The chain has TRBV6-2 or TRBV6-3 and TRBJ2-7, with D tentatively TRBD2 (5 bases). With 2 bases removed from V and 6 bases from J, the gap between germline ends came to 5 bases. Germline CDR1 MNHEY, CDR2 SVGEGT. There are 11 residues in the CDR3. CDR3 region: CASSYEGEQYF. The CDR3 nucleotides are TGTGCCAGCAGTTACGAGGGCGAGCAGTACTTC.

This clonotype was picked up many times. The chain carries TRBV12-5 and TRBJ2-3; D is unresolved. Trimming left V 2 bases short and J 1 base short, with 10 bases between. This CDR3 comprises 15 residues. CDR1 and CDR2 (germline): LGHNT, FRNRAP. The CDR3 bases are TGTGCTAGTGGTTTGACCCTAGAAGGCACAGATACGCAGTATTTT. Protein sequence: CASGLTLEGTDTQYF.

This clonotype was observed at least ten times. The J gene is TRBJ2-1, the V gene TRBV7-2; the D is unclear. The germline CDR1 and CDR2 sequences are SGHTA and FQGNSA. The CDR3 is 12 residues long. The V end was cut by 5 bases, the J end by 8 bases, with 10 bases between. CDR3 amino acids: CASSPDYDEQFF. CDR3 sequence (DNA): TGTGCCAGCAGCCCCGATTACGATGAGCAGTTCTTC. Supplemented by reference TRBV7-2 and TRBJ2-1, the full variable domain reads GAGVSQSPSNKVTEKGKDVELRCDPISGHTALYWYRQSLGQGLEFLIYFQGNSAPDKSGLPSDRFSAERTGGSVSTLTIQRTQQEDSAVYLCASSPDYDEQFFGPGTRLTVL.

This clonotype was found once. The genes are TRBV27 and TRBJ2-1; D unresolved. The CDR3 is 13 residues long. From germline, CDR1 is MNHEY and CDR2 SMNVEV (reference sequence). Trimming pared 4 bases from V and 5 bases from J, leaving 9 bases between. Written as DNA, the CDR3 is TGTGCCAGCAGTTCCGACACCGACAATGAGCAGTTCTTC. Translating gives CASSSDTDNEQFF.

This clonotype has a count of ten or more. The chain has TRBV20-1 and TRBJ2-1; 8 nucleotides line up with TRBD1. The CDR3 covers 16 residues. Per germline, CDR1 DFQATT and CDR2 SNEGSKA (reference sequence). After removal of 0 bases from V and 6 bases from J, the junction contained 10 bases not matched to a gene. The CDR3 sequence is CSARDGGQVLGNEQFF. The CDR3 DNA sequence: TGCAGTGCTAGAGATGGGGGACAGGTCTTGGGCAATGAGCAGTTCTTC.

Many counts were recorded for this clonotype. Written as DNA, the CDR3 is TGTGCCTGGAGTGACGGCCTCGGGGACACTGAAGCTTTCTTT. It is translated as CAWSDGLGDTEAFF. The J gene is TRBJ1-1, the V gene TRBV30; no clear D gene. CDR3 size: 14 residues. CDR1 is GTSNPN and CDR2 is SVGIG in the germline V gene (reference sequence). The V and J ends lost 1 base and 3 bases respectively, with 12 bases between them.

This clonotype was picked up many times. V and J are TRBV20-1 and TRBJ2-5; 10 nucleotides align to TRBD1. Per the germline V gene, CDR1 is DFQATT and CDR2 is SNEGSKA (reference sequence). This CDR3 is built from 14 residues. Trimming removed 6 bases from V and 4 bases from J; junction bases left unmatched: 8. CDR3 protein: CSAGAGDRGETQYF. The CDR3 DNA follows: TGCAGTGCCGGTGCGGGGGACAGGGGAGAGACCCAGTACTTC.